The present T cell receptor (beta chain) was sequenced within a study of blood T cell repertoires in COVID-19. Study information: Samples taken during acute and convalescent COVID-19 were collected in the United States, Italy and Spain.

This CDR3 is built from 10 residues. The germline CDR1 and CDR2 sequences are GTSNPN and SVGIG (reference sequence). Trimming shortened V by 8 bases and J by 7 bases, and 8 bases separated the two germline ends. TCRdb's table, derived via immunoSEQ multiplex PCR, lists solely in-frame clones and lacks some. The sample has hundreds of thousands of clones, roughly nine tenths seen once. Those enrolled, adults aged about 18 to 89 years, came from under 25 US areas. This receptor was taken from a woman in her forties or fifties who had been exposed to COVID-19. The chain has TRBV30 and TRBJ2-2; D is unclear. The sample was PBMCs or T cells enriched from blood (not recorded which). CDR3: CAGISGELFF. In DNA, the CDR3 is TGTGCCGGCATCAGCGGGGAGCTGTTTTTT.